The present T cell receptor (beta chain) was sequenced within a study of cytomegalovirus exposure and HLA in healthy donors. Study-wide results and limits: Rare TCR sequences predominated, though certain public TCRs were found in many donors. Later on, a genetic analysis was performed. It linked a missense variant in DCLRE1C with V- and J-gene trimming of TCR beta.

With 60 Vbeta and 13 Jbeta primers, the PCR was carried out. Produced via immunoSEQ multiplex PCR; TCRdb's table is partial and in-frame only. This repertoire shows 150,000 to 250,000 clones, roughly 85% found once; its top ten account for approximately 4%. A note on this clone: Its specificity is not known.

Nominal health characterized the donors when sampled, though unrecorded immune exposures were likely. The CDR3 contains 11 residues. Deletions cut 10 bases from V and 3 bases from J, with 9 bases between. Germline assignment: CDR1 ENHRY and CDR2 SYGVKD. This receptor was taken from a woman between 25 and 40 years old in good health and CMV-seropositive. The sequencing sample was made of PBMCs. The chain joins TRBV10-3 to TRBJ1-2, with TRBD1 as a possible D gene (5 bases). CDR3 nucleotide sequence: TGTGCCACCGGGACTGACTATGGCTACACCTTC. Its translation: CATGTDYGYTF.